These T cell receptor beta chains were read from a single sample in a study of cytomegalovirus exposure and HLA in healthy donors. TCRdb's copy holds only in-frame clones and misses some; the assay was immunoSEQ multiplex PCR. The data contain approximately 97,000 clones, less than 90% of them singletons. The source material was PBMCs. Receptors originate from a man aged 35 to 55 in good health and CMV-seronegative. Both conserved end residues are part of each CDR3. A D gene is named only where the DNA matches it firmly. The size entry is marked missing in some rows and otherwise reads once, few, many or a size class.

TRBJ2-7 NA TRBV5-1 TRBD1 TGCGCCAGCAGCTTGTTGGGGACAGGGGACGAGCAGTACTTC CASSLLGTGDEQYF
TRBJ2-5 NA TRBV4-1 NA TGCGCCAGCAGCCCAACGCCGACAGTGCAAGAGACCCAGTACTTC CASSPTPTVQETQYF
TRBJ2-7 NA TRBV7-6 TRBD1 TGTGCCAGCAGCTTAGTAATCCAGGGACAGGGAAGCTCCTACGAGCAGTACTTC CASSLVIQGQGSSYEQYF
TRBJ2-1 few TRBV2 TRBD1 TGTGCCAGCAGTCTCGACAGGGGGCCCTACAATGAGCAGTTCTTC CASSLDRGPYNEQFF
TRBJ1-1 NA TRBV29-1 TRBD1 TGCAGCGTGAGACAGGGGCCCCTGGGCACTGAAGCTTTCTTT CSVRQGPLGTEAFF
TRBJ2-5 NA TRBV2 NA TGTGCCAGCATGCCGGGGAGGATGGAGACCCAGTACTTC CASMPGRMETQYF
TRBJ2-7 NA TRBV5-4 TRBD2 TGTGCCAGCAGCGACCGGACATTGGGACTAGCGGGGGAAACCTACGAGCAGTACTTC CASSDRTLGLAGETYEQYF
TRBJ1-5 once TRBV7-9 NA TGTTCCAGCAGCCCTAGGGGGAGCAGTTTAGATCAGCCCCAGCATTTT CSSSPRGSSLDQPQHF
TRBJ2-5 NA TRBV6-5 TRBD2 TGTGCCAGCAGTTACTGGACTAGCGGGGAAGAGACCCAGTACTTC CASSYWTSGEETQYF
TRBJ2-1 NA TRBV2 TRBD2 TGTGCCATCGATCGGGGCGGGGGACCCTACAATGAGCAGTTCTTC CAIDRGGGPYNEQFF
TRBJ2-1 NA TRBV7-2 NA TGTGCCAGCAGCCTAGACTGGACAATTAACAATGAGCAGTTCTTC CASSLDWTINNEQFF
TRBJ2-3 NA TRBV5-1 NA TGCGCCAGCAGCCCCCGGACAGTGGAGACTGATACGCAGTATTTT CASSPRTVETDTQYF
TRBJ2-7 NA TRBV9 NA TGTGCCAGCAGCGAGGGTCTAGAGGGGGGGGCGGCCTACGAGCAGTACTTC CASSEGLEGGAAYEQYF
TRBJ2-7 NA TRBV5-4 TRBD1 TGTGCCAGCAGCTTGGGACAGGGACCCTACGAGCAGTACTTC CASSLGQGPYEQYF
TRBJ1-2 NA TRBV7-9 NA TGTGCCAGCTATAAAACGGTTGGGGCTCTCGGGGGCTACACCTTC CASYKTVGALGGYTF
TRBJ2-7 NA TRBV13 TRBD1 TGTGCCAGCAGCTCCTTGGGACAGGGTTACGAGCAGTACTTC CASSSLGQGYEQYF
TRBJ2-7 NA TRBV9 TRBD2 TGTGCCAGCAGCGCCACTCTAGCGGGGGTTTACGAGCAGTACTTC CASSATLAGVYEQYF
TRBJ1-1 NA TRBV5-6 TRBD1 TGTGCCAGCAGCGCGCGGACAGGGAGGACTGAAGCTTTCTTT CASSARTGRTEAFF
TRBJ2-1 NA TRBV6-1 TRBD1 TGTGCCAGCAGTGAATTAGGGGGCTCTCAGTTCTTC CASSELGGSQFF
TRBJ2-1 few TRBV19 TRBD2 TGTGCCAGTAGGCGACGGGGGGGCGGATACAATGAGCAGTTCTTC CASRRRGGGYNEQFF
TRBJ2-7 NA TRBV5-1 TRBD1 TGCGCCAGCAGCTTGTTCCAAACTACAGGGGGCTACGAGCAGTACTTC CASSLFQTTGGYEQYF
TRBJ2-1 NA TRBV18 NA TGTGCCAGCTCACCACCATCCGGGGTGTCCTACAATGAGCAGTTCTTC CASSPPSGVSYNEQFF
TRBJ2-7 once TRBV18 TRBD2 TGTGCCAGCTCACCTAGCGGGGGGGCCGGGGCCTACGAGCAGTACTTC CASSPSGGAGAYEQYF
TRBJ1-3 NA TRBV27 NA TGTGCCAGCAGCCGATCGAGCTCTGGAAACACCATATATTTT CASSRSSSGNTIYF
TRBJ1-4 NA TRBV6-5 NA TGTGCCAGCAGTCCCTCTAGGGGGGAAAAACTGTTTTTT CASSPSRGEKLFF
TRBJ2-3 NA TRBV7-2 TRBD1 TGTGCCAGCAGCCCCCGGGACAGGGTGAGCACAGATACGCAGTATTTT CASSPRDRVSTDTQYF
TRBJ2-6 few TRBV7-8 NA TGTGCCAGCAGCTTCGGGCTTCAGGGGACGAACTCTGGGGCCAACGTCCTGACTTTC CASSFGLQGTNSGANVLTF
TRBJ1-4 NA TRBV15 NA TGTGCCACCGCACGGCAGGGGGAAAAACTGTTTTTT CATARQGEKLFF
TRBJ2-1 NA TRBV5-1 TRBD2 TGCGCCAGCAGCGCGACTAGCGGGGGGCGGGGGCCCTACAATGAGCAGTTCTTC CASSATSGGRGPYNEQFF
TRBJ1-6 NA TRBV5-1 TRBD1 TGCGCCAGCAGAAGTACAGGGGAGGATTCACCCCTCCACTTT CASRSTGEDSPLHF
TRBJ1-3 NA TRBV10-3 NA TGTGCCATCAGTGAGTTCGGCTCTGGAAACACCATATATTTT CAISEFGSGNTIYF
TRBJ1-2 NA TRBV18 TRBD1 TGTGCCAGCTCACCAACACCGGGACAGAGCTACACCTTC CASSPTPGQSYTF
TRBJ1-1 NA TRBV11-2 TRBD1 TGTGCCAGCAGCTTACACAGGGGCACTGAAGCTTTCTTT CASSLHRGTEAFF
TRBJ1-2 NA TRBV7-2 NA TGTGCCAGCAGCTTGTGGTCTATCTATGGCTACACCTTC CASSLWSIYGYTF
TRBJ1-2 NA TRBV9 NA TGTGCCAGCAGCGTAGTTGGAGGCAGCAACTATGGCTACACCTTC CASSVVGGSNYGYTF
TRBJ2-2 NA TRBV7-3 TRBD2 TGTGCCAGCAGCGCGACTAGCGGGGCGGACACCGGGGAGCTGTTTTTT CASSATSGADTGELFF
TRBJ2-7 NA TRBV5-6 TRBD1 TGTGCCAGCAGCCAAGACAGGGGCTACGAGCAGTACTTC CASSQDRGYEQYF
TRBJ1-1 NA TRBV9 NA TGTGCCAGCAGCCGTCAGGACACTGAAGCTTTCTTT CASSRQDTEAFF
TRBJ2-7 once TRBV27 TRBD1 TGTGCCAGCAGACAGGGGTCGAGCTACGAGCAGTACTTC CASRQGSSYEQYF
TRBJ1-1 NA TRBV30 TRBD1 TGTGCCTGGGCGGGACAGGGGTTCACTGAAGCTTTCTTT CAWAGQGFTEAFF
TRBJ1-3 NA TRBV28 NA TGTGCCAGCAGTTTTTCGGGGAAACGGGAAAACACCATATATTTT CASSFSGKRENTIYF
TRBJ2-3 NA TRBV7-3 TRBD1 TGTGCCAGCTCACGGACAGGGGGCCTTGCAGATACGCAGTATTTT CASSRTGGLADTQYF